This TCR beta chain was observed in a study of cytomegalovirus exposure and HLA in healthy donors. Study-level results: 87-base-pair reads could not separate some V segments, including TRBV6-2 and TRBV6-3. Per a prior analysis, the majority of TCR beta V segments were productive roughly 87% or roughly 30% of the time. Across donors, sequencing depth was assumed by presence/absence analyses to be roughly uniform. Sequencing likely generated an artifact that appeared as a cluster of highly shared sequence variants.

This CDR3 region has 17 residues. CDR1 is LNHDA, CDR2 SQIVND, per germline (reference sequence). Trimming at V came to 3 bases and at J to 2 bases, leaving 10 bases not matched to a gene. Note on this clone: The antigen is undetermined.

The primer mix had 60 Vbeta and 13 Jbeta primers. Repertoires were generated with immunoSEQ multiplex PCR, while TCRdb's copy carries only in-frame clones and drops some. Among more than 80,000 clones listed, around nine tenths were seen once. The chain has TRBV19 and TRBJ1-2; 9 nucleotides agree with TRBD1. The origin of this receptor is a man aged 25 to 40 in good health and CMV-seropositive. The source material was PBMCs. CDR3: CASSINPRDRANYGYTF. In nucleotides, the CDR3 is TGTGCCAGTAGTATCAACCCCCGGGACAGGGCCAACTATGGCTACACCTTC.